The 14 T cell receptor beta chains in this list originate from one sample, sequenced in a study of vaccination and CD4 T cells after COVID-19. Their cognate antigens are unknown. The Oncomine TCR Beta short-read assay was applied to DNA of cultured CD4+ T cells. TCRdb fed the PCR reads into MiXCR, producing one record per CDR3 protein. The table records 9,000 to 15,000 distinct CDR3 sequences, under 35% of them present only once. Noted treatment: roughly 10-day PBMC culture with coronavirus spike peptide pools or control peptides (ViraFEST assay). The material sequenced was CD4+ T cells from blood, cultured in vitro, taken before SARS-CoV-2 vaccination. Receptors originate from a human donor who received a COVID-19 vaccine.

The chain carries TRBV7-2 and TRBJ1-2; TRBD1 matches 10 bases. The CDR3 is 15 residues long. Germline V CDR1 and CDR2: SGHTA, FQGNSA. The trim removed 4 bases at V and 5 bases at J, leaving 7 bases unmatched. The CDR3 spells CASSSRTGGIYGYTF. The CDR3 nucleotides are TGTGCCAGCAGCTCTAGGACAGGGGGGATATATGGCTACACCTTC. Drawing the rest from reference TRBV7-2 and TRBJ1-2, the complete variable domain is GAGVSQSPSNKVTEKGKDVELRCDPISGHTALYWYRQSLGQGLEFLIYFQGNSAPDKSGLPSDRFSAERTGGSVSTLTIQRTQQEDSAVYLCASSSRTGGIYGYTFGSGTRLTVV.

V and J are TRBV24-1 and TRBJ2-7; TRBD2 agrees at 15 bases. V lost 4 bases and J lost 4; bases outside the gene matches: 4. This CDR3 is built from 16 residues. Germline CDR1 is KGHDR and CDR2 is SFDVKD. Here the CDR3 DNA reads TGTGCCACCAGTGACCGGACTAGCGGGGGGGAATACGAGCAGTACTTC. Its protein product is CATSDRTSGGEYEQYF.

This clonotype has a handful of counts. The chain couples TRBV19 to TRBJ1-1; D is perhaps TRBD1 (6 bases). The CDR3 is 15 amino acids. Germline CDR1 is LNHDA and CDR2 is SQIVND (reference sequence). Trimming stripped 3 bases from V and 1 base from J, with 12 bases between. Here the CDR3 reads CASSMWTERNTEAFF. CDR3 DNA: TGTGCCAGTAGTATGTGGACAGAGAGGAACACTGAAGCTTTCTTT.

The chain combines TRBV19 with TRBJ1-1, with D tentatively TRBD1 (5 bases). Germline values: CDR1 LNHDA, CDR2 SQIVND (reference sequence). CDR3 length: 15 amino acids. Trimming took 7 bases from V and 3 from J, leaving 18 bases between them. The CDR3 sequence: CASMLQSPGHTEAFF. The DNA of the CDR3 is TGTGCCAGTATGCTGCAGTCCCCGGGGCACACTGAAGCTTTCTTT.

CDR3 coding DNA: TGTGCCACCAGCAGAGACAGGGGTGACTACGAGCAGTACTTC. Its translation: CATSRDRGDYEQYF. The chain recombines TRBV15 with TRBJ2-7; maybe TRBD1 (6 bases). Trimming cost V 0 bases and J 3 bases, with 9 bases left between them. CDR3 size: 14 residues. The V gene's germline CDR1 is LNHNV and CDR2 YYDKDF (reference sequence). The variable domain in full, completed from reference TRBV15 and TRBJ2-7, reads DAMVIQNPRYQVTQFGKPVTLSCSQTLNHNVMYWYQQKSSQAPKLLFHYYDKDFNNEADTPDNFQSRRPNTSFCFLDIRSPGLGDTAMYLCATSRDRGDYEQYFGPGTRLTVT.

The chain carries TRBV6-1 and TRBJ1-2; D is perhaps TRBD1 (6 bases). V was pared by 1 base and J by 5 bases, with 8 bases between. Germline loops: CDR1 MNHNS, CDR2 SASEGT. The CDR3 spans 13 residues. In DNA form, the CDR3 reads TGTGCCAGCAGTGAAGGACAGGCATATGGCTACACCTTC. The encoded protein is CASSEGQAYGYTF.

This chain joins TRBV9 and TRBJ2-5; 8 bases align to TRBD2. Germline V CDR1 and CDR2: SGDLS, YYNGEE. V lost 2 bases to trimming and J lost 5 bases; unmatched junction nucleotides: 8. The length of the CDR3 is 15 residues. The CDR3 region is CASSVSGGQWETQYF. CDR3 DNA: TGTGCCAGCAGCGTGAGCGGGGGCCAATGGGAGACCCAGTACTTC.

Within the sample, this clonotype is medium-sized. This rearrangement joins TRBV27 to TRBJ1-5; D remains unclear. CDR1 MNHEY and CDR2 SMNVEV come from the germline V gene (reference sequence). The CDR3 spans 14 residues. Trimming shortened V by 5 bases and J by 2 bases, and 10 bases separated the two germline ends. The CDR3 here is CASSASYGNQPQHF. CDR3 in DNA: TGTGCCAGCAGTGCCAGTTACGGCAATCAGCCCCAGCATTTT.

The chain joins TRBV6-1 to TRBJ1-5; a possible D gene is TRBD1 (5 bases). Germline CDR1 MNHNS, CDR2 SASEGT. The CDR3 runs to 15 residues. The V end lost 2 bases, the J end lost 3 bases, and 11 bases lay between the germline ends. For the CDR3, the DNA is TGTGCCAGCAGTGAAACGAGAGGGGTCAATCAGCCCCAGCATTTT. Translated, it gives CASSETRGVNQPQHF.

V gene TRBV6-1 combines with J gene TRBJ1-6, with D possibly being TRBD1 (5 bases). Looked up from germline, CDR1 is MNHNS and CDR2 is SASEGT. The V and J ends lost 8 bases and 7 bases respectively, with 15 bases between them. The CDR3 has 14 amino acids. The CDR3 spells CASGGGPGNSPLHF. CDR3 DNA sequence: TGTGCCAGCGGGGGTGGACCTGGGAATTCACCCCTCCACTTT.

Only a few counts were recorded for this clonotype. V gene TRBV7-2 combines with J gene TRBJ2-3, with 12 bases that match TRBD2. Germline CDR1 SGHTA, CDR2 FQGNSA. There are 16 residues in the CDR3. V lost 0 bases, J lost 5 bases, and 3 bases stayed unmatched. The CDR3 reads CASSLALAGGQDTQYF. CDR3 DNA sequence: TGTGCCAGCAGCTTAGCCCTAGCGGGGGGGCAAGATACGCAGTATTTT.

In its sample, this clonotype was seen a few times. The V call is TRBV19, the J call TRBJ1-1; D gene unclear. The CDR3 has 11 amino acids. CDR1 is LNHDA and CDR2 is SQIVND in the germline V gene (reference sequence). The V end lost 5 bases, the J end lost 6 bases, and 7 bases lay between the germline ends. CDR3 in amino acids: CASSLGSEAFF. Here the CDR3 DNA reads TGTGCCAGTAGTTTGGGATCTGAAGCTTTCTTT.

The V gene is TRBV28, the J gene TRBJ1-2; a possible D gene is TRBD1 (5 bases). The CDR3 runs to 15 residues. The V and J ends lost 0 bases and 7 bases respectively, with 15 bases between them. Germline-derived CDR1 and CDR2 are MDHEN and SYDVKM. Here the CDR3 DNA reads TGTGCCAGCAGTTTATGGGTGCAGGGAAAGGTTGGCTACACCTTC. Translation: CASSLWVQGKVGYTF.

This clonotype turned up a few times. The chain links TRBV6-1 to TRBJ2-2, with TRBD1 matching over 8 bases. The CDR3 loop spans 16 amino acids. Germline CDR1 and CDR2: MNHNS and SASEGT. J was trimmed by 3 bases and V by 10 bases; bases with no gene match: 13. The CDR3 sequence: CANEIQGVLDTGELFF. The CDR3 DNA follows: TGTGCCAACGAGATACAGGGGGTCTTGGACACCGGGGAGCTGTTTTTT.